This TCR beta chain was found in a study of T cell repertoires in cytomegalovirus infection. Background on the study: Newly reported HLA-C-restricted and thoroughly characterized HLA-B-restricted CMV epitopes were employed. Public TCR beta signatures marked donors with CMV infection and the matching HLA.

This clonotype was recorded many times. The antigen remains undetermined. Overall study results and limits: The ex vivo response was dominated by HLA-C-restricted CMV-specific TCR beta clonotypes. Cumulated frequencies of public TCR beta families served to identify carriers of CMV plus the relevant HLA.

MiXCR was run by TCRdb on the reads, yielding one entry per CDR3 protein. The sample yields about 740,000 distinct CDR3 sequences, around a third seen once. The clonotype comes from a human donor in good health (CMV status not recorded). Some clones in this sample may be carry-over from other donors' samples. This sample comprised cultured PBMCs, obtained from culture after CMV antigen stimulation.

The CDR3 sequence is CASSPTTDEQYF. CDR3 DNA sequence: TGCGCCAGCAGCCCCACCACCGACGAGCAGTACTTC. The chain carries TRBV4-1 and TRBJ2-7; D is unresolved. The ends were cut back, 4 bases at V and 5 bases at J, with 9 bases in the middle. The CDR3 covers 12 residues. Germline V CDR1 and CDR2: MGHRA, YSYEKL.